This is a list of T cell receptor beta chains from one sample in a study of blood T cell repertoires in COVID-19. Assay: immunoSEQ multiplex PCR; the TCRdb copy retains only in-frame clones and omits some. The table includes some 290,000 clones, just under 90% detected once. Input material: PBMCs or T cells enriched from blood (not recorded which). These receptors originate from a woman in her twenties or thirties who had recovered from COVID-19. The CDR3 runs from the conserved cysteine through the conserved F or W. A D gene is named only where the DNA matches it firmly. Some rows have no size entry. The others give once, few or many, or a class for an expanded clone.

size	J	V	D	DNA	CDR3
.	TRBJ1-5	TRBV4-1	.	TGCGCCAGCAGCCGATACAGTGGTCAGCCCCAGCATTTT	CASSRYSGQPQHF
.	TRBJ2-7	TRBV5-6	TRBD2	TGTGCCAGCGCTAGCGGGAGTTACGAGCAGTACTTC	CASASGSYEQYF
.	TRBJ2-5	TRBV27	.	TGTGCCAGCCGAGCGGGCCTACAAGAGACCCAGTACTTC	CASRAGLQETQYF
once	TRBJ2-3	TRBV18	.	TGTGCCAGCTCACCACCGAGTTTTCAAGATACGCAGTATTTT	CASSPPSFQDTQYF
.	TRBJ2-7	TRBV13	TRBD2	TGTGCCAGCAGCTTAGACCTATCCTCTAGCGGGGAGACCTACGAGCAGTACTTC	CASSLDLSSSGETYEQYF
few	TRBJ1-2	TRBV6-1	.	TGTGCCAGCAGTGAAGGGATGGACGGCGGGCTTGGCTACACCTTC	CASSEGMDGGLGYTF
.	TRBJ1-1	TRBV5-4	TRBD1	TGTGCCAGCAGCTGGGGACAGGGGCGGTGGAACACTGAAGCTTTCTTT	CASSWGQGRWNTEAFF
.	TRBJ2-5	TRBV7-8	.	TGTGCCAGCAGCTCGACACAGGGAGAAGAGACCCAGTACTTC	CASSSTQGEETQYF
.	TRBJ2-1	TRBV20-1	.	TGCAGTGCTAGTTTTTTGGGTAGCCATACCTACAATGAGCAGTTCTTC	CSASFLGSHTYNEQFF
once	TRBJ1-6	TRBV7-9	.	TGTGCCAGCAGCTTAGAGGATACGCGGGGAAGGGGCTCACCCCTCCACTTT	CASSLEDTRGRGSPLHF
.	TRBJ2-7	TRBV7-9	TRBD2	TGTGCCAGCAGCTTAGAGAGTATGTGGGAGCGGGAGGATGTCCACGAGCAGTACTTC	CASSLESMWEREDVHEQYF
.	TRBJ2-2	TRBV9	.	TGTGCCAGCAGCCCCCGGAGGTTAGGAGACACCGGGGAGCTGTTTTTT	CASSPRRLGDTGELFF
once	TRBJ2-7	TRBV4-1	TRBD2	TGCGCCAGCAGCTTCCGGACTAGCGGGAGGGCCGATGGTTACGAGCAGTACTTC	CASSFRTSGRADGYEQYF
.	TRBJ1-6	TRBV27	TRBD1	TGTGCCAGCAGGAAACAGGGGGCGGGCTCACCCCTCCACTTT	CASRKQGAGSPLHF
.	TRBJ2-7	TRBV7-2	TRBD1	TGTGCCAGCAGCTTAGTTACAGGGGGTCCCGAGCAGTACTTC	CASSLVTGGPEQYF
.	TRBJ1-2	TRBV20-1	.	TGCAGTTTGGACAATTTAGGTGGCTACACCTTC	CSLDNLGGYTF
.	TRBJ2-4	TRBV1	.	TGCACCAGCAGCCAAGGTGGTAGCGGGGTAACCAAAAACATTCAGTACTTC	CTSSQGGSGVTKNIQYF
.	TRBJ1-5	TRBV7-2	.	TGTGCCAGCAGCTTAGATTCGAGCGGAAGCAATCAGCCCCAGCATTTT	CASSLDSSGSNQPQHF
.	TRBJ1-4	TRBV4-1	.	TGCGCCAGCAGCCAAGATAGTGAAAAACTGTTTTTT	CASSQDSEKLFF
.	TRBJ1-5	TRBV19	.	TGTGCCAGTAGTATATCACCGTGGGGGACAACCGGAGCTCAGCCCCAGCATTTT	CASSISPWGTTGAQPQHF
.	TRBJ1-2	TRBV25-1	.	TGTGCCAGCAGTGACAGGGTCGACTATGGCTACACCTTC	CASSDRVDYGYTF
.	TRBJ2-7	TRBV12-5	TRBD2	TGTGCTAGTGGTGCTCTTCCGGGACTAGCGGGAGCCTACGAGCAGTACTTC	CASGALPGLAGAYEQYF
.	TRBJ1-2	TRBV7-9	.	TGTGCCAGCAGCTTAGGCGGGAGACCCCATCGAGGCTACACCTTC	CASSLGGRPHRGYTF
.	TRBJ2-1	TRBV10-3	.	TGTGCCATCTCCTTTAGAGTATCGGATGAGCAGTTCTTC	CAISFRVSDEQFF
.	TRBJ1-5	TRBV6-5	TRBD1	TGTGCCAGCAGTTACTCGGGACAGCCCAATCAGCCCCAGCATTTT	CASSYSGQPNQPQHF
.	TRBJ2-1	TRBV21-1	.	TGTGCCAGCAGCAAAGATATGCGGGAGCCCCACAATGAGCAGTTCTTC	CASSKDMREPHNEQFF
.	TRBJ2-1	TRBV10-2	.	TGCGCCAGCAGTGAGGCACAAGGGAGCTCCTACAATGAGCAGTTCTTC	CASSEAQGSSYNEQFF
.	TRBJ1-1	TRBV9	.	TGTGCCAGCAGCGGGGCACTCGCTGAAGCTTTCTTT	CASSGALAEAFF
once	TRBJ1-5	TRBV19	TRBD1	TGTGCCACCGTCCCGGGACAGGGATGGGGCAATCAGCCCCAGCATTTT	CATVPGQGWGNQPQHF
.	TRBJ2-1	TRBV3-1/TRBV3-2	.	TGTGCCAGCAGCCAAGAGGCAGGAAAGAGTGGTGAGCAGTTCTTC	CASSQEAGKSGEQFF
.	TRBJ2-5	TRBV19	TRBD1	TGTGCCAGTAGTAGGGACAGGGACCGAGAGACCCAGTACTTC	CASSRDRDRETQYF
.	TRBJ1-6	TRBV10-1	.	TGCGCCAGCAGTGAAAGGCAGGAATCACCCCTCCACTTT	CASSERQESPLHF
.	TRBJ2-4	TRBV3-1/TRBV3-2	.	TGTGCCAGCAGCCCTTTACAGGCTCCAGGTGTTCAGTACTTC	CASSPLQAPGVQYF
.	TRBJ1-6	TRBV13	.	TGTGCCAGCAGCTCCGGATACCTCCGGGGGAGTAATTCACCCCTCCACTTT	CASSSGYLRGSNSPLHF
.	TRBJ2-7	TRBV30	TRBD1	TGTGCCTGGAGTTTGGGACAGGGTTTCGAGCAGTACTTC	CAWSLGQGFEQYF
.	TRBJ2-5	TRBV29-1	.	TGCAGCGTTGAAGACCCGCGAGGGTTATTGATAGAGACCCAGTACTTC	CSVEDPRGLLIETQYF
.	TRBJ1-6	TRBV5-1	TRBD1	TGCGCCAGCAGCGGGGGACAGGGCAAGTCACCCCTCCACTTT	CASSGGQGKSPLHF
.	TRBJ2-3	TRBV27	TRBD2	TGTGCCAGCAGTCCCCTAGCGGGGAGCACAGATACGCAGTATTTT	CASSPLAGSTDTQYF
.	TRBJ1-1	TRBV19	.	TGTGCCAGTAGCAGATACCCGGGCAGGGGAAACACTGAAGCTTTCTTT	CASSRYPGRGNTEAFF
.	TRBJ1-2	TRBV19	TRBD1	TGTGCCAGTAGCCATGGGACAGGGGTAGTTGGCTACACCTTC	CASSHGTGVVGYTF
once	TRBJ2-7	TRBV4-3	.	TGCGCCAGCAGCCAAGATAGAGGGCACGAGCAGTACTTC	CASSQDRGHEQYF
few	TRBJ2-7	TRBV2	TRBD1	TGTGCCAGCAGACCGGGACAGACCCCTACGGAGCAGTACTTC	CASRPGQTPTEQYF
.	TRBJ2-2	TRBV5-1	TRBD2	TGCGCCAGCAGCTTAGCGGGAGGCACCGGGGAGCTGTTTTTT	CASSLAGGTGELFF
.	TRBJ2-7	TRBV6-5	.	TGTGCCAGCAGCGACTTACCCTACGAGCAGTACTTC	CASSDLPYEQYF
once	TRBJ2-7	TRBV6-5	TRBD2	TGTGCCAGCAGCCCCCGGGGGGGTGAGCAGTACTTC	CASSPRGGEQYF
.	TRBJ2-1	TRBV4-2	TRBD2	TGTGCCAGCAGCCAAGATTGGCTAGCGGGTTACAATGAGCAGTTCTTC	CASSQDWLAGYNEQFF
.	TRBJ2-7	TRBV25-1	.	TGTGCCAGCAGTCAGTACTACGAGCAGTACTTC	CASSQYYEQYF
.	TRBJ2-1	TRBV18	TRBD2	TGTGCCAGCTCACCTTCCGGACTAGCGGGAGTAACGGAGCAGTTCTTC	CASSPSGLAGVTEQFF
.	TRBJ2-7	TRBV30	TRBD2	TGTGCCTGGAGTACCGGGGGGGCCTACGAGCAGTACTTC	CAWSTGGAYEQYF
.	TRBJ1-4	TRBV6-2/TRBV6-3	TRBD1	TGTGCCAGCAGCGGCGACAGGGGGCATTGGGAAAAACTGTTTTTT	CASSGDRGHWEKLFF
.	TRBJ1-1	TRBV12-3/TRBV12-4	.	TGTGCCAGCAGTTTGGTGGGAGGTACTGAAGCTTTCTTT	CASSLVGGTEAFF